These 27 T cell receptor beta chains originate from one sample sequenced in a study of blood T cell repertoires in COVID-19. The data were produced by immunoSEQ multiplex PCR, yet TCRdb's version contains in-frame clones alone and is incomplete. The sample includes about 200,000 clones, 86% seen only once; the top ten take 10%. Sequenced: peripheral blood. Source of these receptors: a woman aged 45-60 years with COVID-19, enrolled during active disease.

CDR3 sequence: CASTVAGPGAYEQYV. The CDR3, as DNA: TGTGCCAGCACGGTGGCGGGACCGGGGGCCTACGAGCAGTACGTC. This chain joins TRBV6-5 and TRBJ2-7, with D maybe TRBD2 (6 bases). The CDR3 sequence is 15 residues long. Trimming removed 7 bases at V and 2 bases at J, with 18 bases between. Germline CDR1 reads MNHEY; CDR2 reads SVGAGI.

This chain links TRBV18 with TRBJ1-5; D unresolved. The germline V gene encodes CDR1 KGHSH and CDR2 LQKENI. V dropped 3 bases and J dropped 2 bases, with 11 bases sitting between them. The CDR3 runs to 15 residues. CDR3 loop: CASSPTGNGNQPQHF. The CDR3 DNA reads TGTGCCAGCTCACCCACGGGGAATGGCAATCAGCCCCAGCATTTT.

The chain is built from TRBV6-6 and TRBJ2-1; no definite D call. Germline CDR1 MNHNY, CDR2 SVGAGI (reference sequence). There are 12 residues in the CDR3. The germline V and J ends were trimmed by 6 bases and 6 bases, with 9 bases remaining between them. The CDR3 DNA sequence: TGTGCCAGCAGCCCCGGGTTCAATGAGCAGTTCTTC. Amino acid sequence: CASSPGFNEQFF.

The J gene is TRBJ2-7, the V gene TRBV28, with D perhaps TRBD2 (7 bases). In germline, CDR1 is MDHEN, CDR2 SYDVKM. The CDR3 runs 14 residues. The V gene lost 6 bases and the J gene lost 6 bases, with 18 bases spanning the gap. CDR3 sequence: CASRRGGAGPEQYF. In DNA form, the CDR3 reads TGTGCCAGCAGGAGGGGGGGGGCAGGGCCCGAGCAGTACTTC.

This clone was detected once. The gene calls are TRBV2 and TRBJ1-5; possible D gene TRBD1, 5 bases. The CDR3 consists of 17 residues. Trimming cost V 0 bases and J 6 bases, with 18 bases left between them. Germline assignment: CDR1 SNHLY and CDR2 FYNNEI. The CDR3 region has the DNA TGTGCCAGCAGTGAAGCAAGGGGAGGAGGGCAGGGTCAGCCCCAGCATTTT. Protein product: CASSEARGGGQGQPQHF.

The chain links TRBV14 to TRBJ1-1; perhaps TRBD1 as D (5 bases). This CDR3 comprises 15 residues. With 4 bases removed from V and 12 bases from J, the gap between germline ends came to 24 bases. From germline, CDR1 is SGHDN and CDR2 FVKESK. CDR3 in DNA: TGTGCCAGCAGCCGGTCGGACACCCTCGATCTTGGAACTTTCTTT. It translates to CASSRSDTLDLGTFF.

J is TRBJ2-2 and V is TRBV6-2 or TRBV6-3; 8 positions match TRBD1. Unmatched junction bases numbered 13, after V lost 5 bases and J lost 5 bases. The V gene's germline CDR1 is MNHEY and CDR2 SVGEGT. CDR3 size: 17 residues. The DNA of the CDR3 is TGTGCCAGCAGTCCACTATTCTGGACAGGGAGTACCGGGGAGCTGTTTTTT. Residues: CASSPLFWTGSTGELFF.

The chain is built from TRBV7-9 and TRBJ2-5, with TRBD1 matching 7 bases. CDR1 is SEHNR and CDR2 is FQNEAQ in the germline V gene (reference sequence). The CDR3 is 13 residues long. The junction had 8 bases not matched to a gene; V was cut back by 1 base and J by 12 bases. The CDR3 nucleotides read TGTGCCAGCAGCTTAGATACTTCCGGACAGGAGTACTTC. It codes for CASSLDTSGQEYF.

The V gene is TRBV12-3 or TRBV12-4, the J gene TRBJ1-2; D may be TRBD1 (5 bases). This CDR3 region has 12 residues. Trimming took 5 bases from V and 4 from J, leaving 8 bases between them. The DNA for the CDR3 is TGTGCCAGCAGTCTAGGGGCCTATGGCTACACCTTC. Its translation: CASSLGAYGYTF.

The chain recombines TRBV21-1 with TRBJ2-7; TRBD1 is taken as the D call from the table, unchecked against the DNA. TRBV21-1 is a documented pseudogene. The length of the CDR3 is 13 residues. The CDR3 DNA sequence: TGTGCCAGCATCCGGACAGGGACCTACGAGCAGTACGTC. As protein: CASIRTGTYEQYV.

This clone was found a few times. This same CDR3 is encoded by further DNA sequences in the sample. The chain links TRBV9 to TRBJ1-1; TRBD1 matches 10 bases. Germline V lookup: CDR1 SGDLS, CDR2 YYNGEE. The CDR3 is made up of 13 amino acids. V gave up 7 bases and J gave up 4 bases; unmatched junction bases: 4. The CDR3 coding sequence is TGTGCCAGCTCCGGGACAGGGGTCACTGAAGCTTTCTTT. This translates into CASSGTGVTEAFF. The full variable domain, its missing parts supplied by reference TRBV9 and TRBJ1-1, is DSGVTQTPKHLITATGQRVTLRCSPRSGDLSVYWYQQSLDQGLQFLIQYYNGEERAKGNILERFSAQQFPDLHSELNLSSLELGDSALYFCASSGTGVTEAFFGQGTRLTVV.

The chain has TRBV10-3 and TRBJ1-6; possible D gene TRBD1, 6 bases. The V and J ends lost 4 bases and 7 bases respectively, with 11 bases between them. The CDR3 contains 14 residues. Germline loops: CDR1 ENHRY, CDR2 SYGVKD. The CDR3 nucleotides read TGTGCCATCAGTGGAGGACAGTTGAATTCACCCCTCCACTTT. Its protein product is CAISGGQLNSPLHF.

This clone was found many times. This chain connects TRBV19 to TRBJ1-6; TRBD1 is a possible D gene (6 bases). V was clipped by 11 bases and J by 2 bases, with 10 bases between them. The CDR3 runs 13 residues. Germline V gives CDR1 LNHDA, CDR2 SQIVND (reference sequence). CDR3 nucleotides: TGTGCCTCAGGGGTAGCCTATAATTCACCCCTCCACTTT. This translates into CASGVAYNSPLHF.

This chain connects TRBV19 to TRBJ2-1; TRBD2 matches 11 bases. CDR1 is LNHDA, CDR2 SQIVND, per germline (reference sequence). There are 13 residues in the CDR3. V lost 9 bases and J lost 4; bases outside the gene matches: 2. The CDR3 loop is CASTSGGYNEQFF. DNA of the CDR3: TGTGCCAGCACTAGCGGGGGTTACAATGAGCAGTTCTTC.

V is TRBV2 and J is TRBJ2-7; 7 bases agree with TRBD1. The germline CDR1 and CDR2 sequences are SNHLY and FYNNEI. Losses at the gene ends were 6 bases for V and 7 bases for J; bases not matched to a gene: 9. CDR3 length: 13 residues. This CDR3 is CASRQGTVREQYF. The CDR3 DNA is TGTGCCAGCAGGCAGGGGACAGTGAGAGAGCAGTACTTC.

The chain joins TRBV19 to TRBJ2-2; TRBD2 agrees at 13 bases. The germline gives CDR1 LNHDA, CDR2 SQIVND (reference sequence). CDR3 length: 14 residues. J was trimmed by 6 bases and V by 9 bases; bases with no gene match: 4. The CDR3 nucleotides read TGTGCCAGCGGACTAGCGGGGGTCGCCGGGGAGCTGTTTTTT. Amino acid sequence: CASGLAGVAGELFF. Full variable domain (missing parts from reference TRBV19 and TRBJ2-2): DGGITQSPKYLFRKEGQNVTLSCEQNLNHDAMYWYRQDPGQGLRLIYYSQIVNDFQKGDIAEGYSVSREKKESFPLTVTSAQKNPTAFYLCASGLAGVAGELFFGEGSRLTVL.

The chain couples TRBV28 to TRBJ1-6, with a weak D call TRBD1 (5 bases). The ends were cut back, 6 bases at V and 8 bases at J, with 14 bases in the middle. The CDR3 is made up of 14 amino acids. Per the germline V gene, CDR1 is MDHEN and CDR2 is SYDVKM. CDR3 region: CASRQAARDSPLHF. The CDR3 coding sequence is TGTGCCAGCAGACAGGCGGCCCGGGATTCACCCCTCCACTTT.

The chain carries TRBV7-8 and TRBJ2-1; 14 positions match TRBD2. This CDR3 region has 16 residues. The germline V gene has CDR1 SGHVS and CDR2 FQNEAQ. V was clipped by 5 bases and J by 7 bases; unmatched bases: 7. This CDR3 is CASSRPGLAGENEQFF. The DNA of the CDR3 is TGTGCCAGCAGCCGGCCGGGACTAGCGGGGGAGAATGAGCAGTTCTTC.

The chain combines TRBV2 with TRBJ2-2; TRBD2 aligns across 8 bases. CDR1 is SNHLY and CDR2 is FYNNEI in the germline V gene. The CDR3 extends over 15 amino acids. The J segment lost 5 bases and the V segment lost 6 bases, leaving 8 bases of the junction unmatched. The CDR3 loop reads CASRRLAGGTGELFF. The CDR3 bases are TGTGCCAGCAGGCGGCTAGCGGGCGGGACCGGGGAGCTGTTTTTT.

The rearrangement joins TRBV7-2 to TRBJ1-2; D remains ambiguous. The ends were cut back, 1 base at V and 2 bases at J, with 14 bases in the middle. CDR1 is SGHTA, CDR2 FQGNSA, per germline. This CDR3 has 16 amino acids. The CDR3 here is CASSLGSGRTNYGYTF. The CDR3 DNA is TGTGCCAGCAGCTTAGGTTCAGGCCGTACCAACTATGGCTACACCTTC.

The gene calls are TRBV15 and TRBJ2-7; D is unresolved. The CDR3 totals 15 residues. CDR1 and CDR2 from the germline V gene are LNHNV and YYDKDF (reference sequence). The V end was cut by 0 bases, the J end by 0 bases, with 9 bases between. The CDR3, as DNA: TGTGCCACCAGCAGAGACCCTAGGAGCTCCTACGAGCAGTACTTC. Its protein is CATSRDPRSSYEQYF.

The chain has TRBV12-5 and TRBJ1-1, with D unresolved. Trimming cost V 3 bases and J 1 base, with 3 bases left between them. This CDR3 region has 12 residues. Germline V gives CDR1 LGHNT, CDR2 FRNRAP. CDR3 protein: CASGFGNTEAFF. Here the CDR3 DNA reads TGTGCTAGTGGTTTCGGGAACACTGAAGCTTTCTTT.

CDR3 bases: TGCGCCAGCAGCTTAACAGGTGCCGATTCACCCCTCCACTTT. As protein: CASSLTGADSPLHF. The rearrangement uses TRBV5-1 and TRBJ1-6; TRBD1 might be the D (5 bases). CDR3 length: 14 amino acids. Between the trimmed V and J ends, which lost 2 bases and 8 bases, there was a span of 11 bases. Germline CDR1 SGHRS, CDR2 YFSETQ.

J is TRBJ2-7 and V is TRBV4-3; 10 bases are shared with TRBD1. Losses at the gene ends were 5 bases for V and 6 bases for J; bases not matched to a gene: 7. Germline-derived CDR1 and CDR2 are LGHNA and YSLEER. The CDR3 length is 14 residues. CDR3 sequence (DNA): TGCGCCAGCAGCACCGGGACAGGGGTCGGCGAGCAGTACTTC. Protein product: CASSTGTGVGEQYF.

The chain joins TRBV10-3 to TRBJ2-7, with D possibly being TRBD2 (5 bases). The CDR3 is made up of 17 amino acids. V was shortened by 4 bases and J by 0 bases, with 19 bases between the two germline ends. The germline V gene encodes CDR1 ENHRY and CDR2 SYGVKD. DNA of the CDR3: TGTGCCATCAGTGGCGACTGGACTGTTAGGTTCTCCTACGAGCAGTACTTC. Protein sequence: CAISGDWTVRFSYEQYF.

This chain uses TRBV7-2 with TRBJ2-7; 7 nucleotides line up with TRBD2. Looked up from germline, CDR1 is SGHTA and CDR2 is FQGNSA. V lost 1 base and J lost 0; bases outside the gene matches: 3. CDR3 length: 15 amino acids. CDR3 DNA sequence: TGTGCCAGCAGCTTAGAGCGGGGTACCTCCTACGAGCAGTACTTC. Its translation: CASSLERGTSYEQYF.

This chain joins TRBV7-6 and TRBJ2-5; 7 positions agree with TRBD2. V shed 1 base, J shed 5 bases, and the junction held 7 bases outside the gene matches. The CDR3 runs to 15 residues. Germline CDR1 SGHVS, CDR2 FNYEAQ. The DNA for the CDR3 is TGTGCCAGCAGCTTAGTCTTTCGCGGGGGTGAGACCCAGTACTTC. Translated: CASSLVFRGGETQYF.